This T cell receptor (beta chain) was recovered during a study of blood T cells in healthy people across ages (dated by TCRdb to between 2014 and 2017). General notes on the study: Template switching captured roughly one uniquely barcoded TCR beta cDNA molecule per two T cells in model experiments. The study measured age-related changes in TCR beta repertoire diversity using deep sequencing normalized with unique cDNA molecular identifiers. To avoid experimental bias, donors of different ages were distributed randomly across sequencing lanes. Donors were grouped into four age groups: young (average 16 years), middle-aged (39), aged (roughly 67) and long-lived (around 80). For two donors (one aged 18 to 30 and one aged 80 or older), the study analyzed two additional independent replicas of 1 million unique cDNA reads from the same blood draw. Findings and caveats that apply to the study as a whole: Because donor CMV infection status was unknown, age-related changes in expanded clonotypes were potentially confounded. Observed TCR beta diversity per million T cells fell roughly linearly with age, and a significant reduction was already apparent by age around 36. The percentage of naive T cells measured by flow cytometry correlated strongly with observed TCR beta diversity. Estimates of total diversity based on one million sequenced T cells were considered lower bounds and underestimates. Because profiling used bulk unsorted PBMCs, naive and antigen-experienced compartments could not be compared conclusively. Compared with the aged group, the long-lived group had more naive CD4+ T cells, fewer expanded clones and increased TCR diversity, suggesting age selection.

Library prep was done by 5' RACE. Sequencing relied on an Illumina HiSeq 2500. A second roughly 7 to 11 cycle PCR used a sample-barcoded 5' primer and a J-beta primer mix. A template-switch 5' adaptor carrying 12 random nucleotides introduced a unique molecular identifier onto each TCR beta cDNA molecule. At least 3 million CDR3-containing paired-end reads were obtained from each sample. First-strand cDNA was synthesized from all RNA with the Mint cDNA synthesis kit, primed by a TRBC-specific oligonucleotide. Following uracil-DNA glycosylase treatment, all cDNA underwent a first 18-cycle PCR with the universal primers M1SS and BC2_uni_R. Per the source publication's procedure: For normalization, 1 million high-quality reads were randomly selected from each sample, with every read carrying a distinct molecular identifier. Reads sharing molecular identifiers were discarded rather than binned into consensus sequences. MiTCR, set to a Q25 quality threshold and the strictest error-elimination algorithm, was used for CDR3 identification, clonotype clustering and error correction. Lower-bound total TCR beta diversity was estimated with a nonparametric unseen species model using Euler transformation. TCRdb cleaned the public reads at Q25 with fastp, built clones with MiXCR and kept in-frame beta chains. Every entry covers one CDR3 protein and lists the most common genes and DNA from its rows. In this record, the V and J calls reflect TCRdb's handling and not the investigators' own analysis. The sample contains 1.5 million or so distinct CDR3 sequences, roughly 45% of them found a single time. The ten biggest clones cover 7% to 9% of the sample.

The donors were roughly 40 Caucasian individuals from Russia, aged roughly 6 to 100 years, who were systemically healthy. Each donor gave approximately 10 milliliters of peripheral blood, collected into EDTA-treated Vacutainer tubes. Ficoll-Paque density-gradient centrifugation was used to isolate PBMCs, with at least 7 million obtained per sample. Total RNA was extracted from PBMCs with Trizol reagent, with at least 5 micrograms obtained per sample. For every donor, an aliquot of PBMCs went through flow cytometry to measure the percentages of naive CD45RAhigh/CD27high T cells. The CDR3 runs 13 residues from the cysteine to the phenylalanine. Of all the DNA, just the CDR3 is kept, 39 bases in frame from base 1. The germline V and J ends show losses of 1 base and 9 bases respectively, and no gene match explains 3 bases of the junction. Per the germline V gene (reference sequence), DFQATT is the CDR1 and SNEGSKA is the CDR2.

In the case of this clonotype: The specificity of this receptor is unknown. It has no much larger one-base neighbor in the sample; base qualities were not kept.

The specimen was blood. The V gene is TRBV20-1 and the J gene is TRBJ1-6, with 7 central nucleotides matching TRBD1. This receptor was identified in a woman younger than 30 in good health. The CDR3 has the sequence CSARGTGSSPLHF. DNA sequence: TGCAGTGCTAGAGGGACAGGATCTTCACCCCTCCACTTT.